Listed here is a single T cell receptor (beta chain). Antigen unknown. This record belongs to a study of T cells in Graves' hyperthyroidism and ophthalmopathy. The study's findings and limits: Using 13 V-J features, a model discriminated ophthalmopathy from stable hyperthyroidism.

Germline V CDR1 and CDR2: SGDLS, YYNGEE. Trimming took off 0 bases at V and 5 bases at J, with 14 bases between the two ends. The CDR3 runs to 15 residues. Amplification of TCR beta CDR3 regions was performed using RNA transcripts as template. Initially, a first-round RT-PCR of the TCR CDR3 employed the HTBI primer set. TCRdb redid the calling of the multiplex PCR reads with MiXCR, one entry per CDR3 protein. Among some 550,000 distinct CDR3 sequences listed, 16% were seen once. Ophthalmopathy patients had Clinical Activity Score at least 3, NOSPECS grade at least 4, duration under 3 months. An approximately 9.4 ml volume of fresh peripheral blood provided the PBMCs.

The source material was blood. The genes are TRBV9 and TRBJ1-2, with D uncertain. The TCR comes from a woman aged 40 to 49 with Graves' ophthalmopathy. In DNA, the CDR3 is TGTGCCAGCAGCGTAGATAATTCCCGGGCATATGGCTACACCTTC. This encodes CASSVDNSRAYGYTF.